The 32 T cell receptor beta chains below all came from one sample that was sequenced in a study of neurological immune-mediated disorders. TCRdb redid the calling of the 5' RACE reads with MiXCR, one entry per CDR3 protein. Of 130,000 or so distinct CDR3 sequences listed, roughly 3.2% are singletons. Sequencing was carried out using PBMCs. These receptor sequences come from a woman in her twenties or thirties with multiple sclerosis.

Regarding this clonotype: This clone may be a read error of a much larger clone one base away. This chain links TRBV6-2 or TRBV6-3 with TRBJ2-1; TRBD2 might be the D (5 bases). Looked up from germline, CDR1 is MNHEY and CDR2 is SVGEGT. The CDR3 loop spans 16 amino acids. The CDR3 spells CASSQLGRRTYNAQFF. Written as DNA, the CDR3 is TGTGCCAGCAGCCAACTAGGGCGCCGGACCTACAATGCGCAGTTCTTC.

This clonotype was counted only a few times. The genes are TRBV7-2 and TRBJ2-1, with TRBD2 matching 10 bases. Germline lookup yields CDR1 SGHTA and CDR2 FQGNSA. The CDR3 has 15 residues. V trimming: 5 bases; J trimming: 6 bases; junction bases outside the gene matches: 7. The CDR3 region is CASSLTSGNLNEQFF. Here the CDR3 DNA reads TGTGCCAGCAGCCTTACTAGCGGGAATCTCAATGAGCAGTTCTTC.

In this sample, this clonotype turned up many times. The genes are TRBV5-1 and TRBJ1-1; D remains ambiguous. The CDR3 has 15 amino acids. Germline CDR1 SGHRS, CDR2 YFSETQ. Trimming removed 1 base at V and 1 base at J, with 11 bases between. Here the CDR3 reads CASSLLVTKNTEAFF. The CDR3, as DNA: TGCGCCAGCAGCTTGCTTGTCACGAAGAACACTGAAGCTTTCTTT.

This clonotype was seen many times. This chain joins TRBV19 and TRBJ2-7; possible D gene TRBD2, 6 bases. CDR3 length: 14 amino acids. Trimming cost V 2 bases and J 2 bases, with 10 bases left between them. Per the germline V gene, CDR1 is LNHDA and CDR2 is SQIVND (reference sequence). The CDR3 nucleotides read TGTGCCAGTAGTATAAGCGGACTAACCTACGAGCAGTACTTC. Protein product: CASSISGLTYEQYF.

This clonotype was picked up many times. The chain carries TRBV20-1 and TRBJ2-5, with TRBD2 matching 9 bases. Losses at the gene ends were 1 base for V and 0 bases for J; bases not matched to a gene: 3. The CDR3 is 15 amino acids. Germline CDR1 reads DFQATT; CDR2 reads SNEGSKA (reference sequence). CDR3 loop: CSARGLAAYQETQYF. Written as DNA, the CDR3 is TGCAGTGCTAGAGGACTAGCGGCCTACCAAGAGACCCAGTACTTC.

The sample holds many counts of this clonotype. V is TRBV5-6 and J is TRBJ2-4, with a weak D call TRBD1 (6 bases). The CDR3 spans 18 residues. The germline V and J ends were trimmed by 5 bases and 1 base, with 22 bases remaining between them. The germline V gene encodes CDR1 SGHDT and CDR2 YYEEEE. CDR3: CASRPRTERNGAKNIQYF. CDR3 in DNA: TGTGCCAGCAGACCCCGGACAGAAAGAAATGGGGCCAAAAACATTCAGTACTTC.

This clonotype came up a few times. V is TRBV4-3 and J is TRBJ2-1, with D possibly matching TRBD1 (5 bases). The CDR3 totals 17 residues. Trimming left V 2 bases short and J 8 bases short, with 22 bases between. From germline, CDR1 is LGHNA and CDR2 YSLEER. The CDR3 loop reads CASSQQFRQFGRDEQFF. In DNA, the CDR3 is TGCGCCAGCAGCCAACAATTTCGACAGTTTGGAAGGGATGAGCAGTTCTTC.

This clonotype was recorded at least ten times. The rearrangement joins TRBV12-3 or TRBV12-4 to TRBJ1-4; 9 bases match TRBD1. The CDR3 spans 14 residues. With V trimmed by 6 bases and J by 7 bases, 6 bases remained unmatched. CDR3 nucleotides: TGTGCCAGCAGGACTACAGGGGGCGGTGAAAAACTGTTTTTT. It translates to CASRTTGGGEKLFF.

This clonotype came up many times. The chain uses TRBV12-3 or TRBV12-4 and TRBJ1-1; no definite D call. Between the trimmed V and J ends, which lost 3 bases and 0 bases, there was a span of 14 bases. The CDR3 is made up of 16 amino acids. The CDR3, as DNA: TGTGCCAGCAGTTTGTCCGGTCAGCCAATGAACACTGAAGCTTTCTTT. Its protein is CASSLSGQPMNTEAFF.

Many counts were recorded for this clonotype. The chain uses TRBV20-1 and TRBJ2-7; 10 bases are a match to TRBD1. CDR3 size: 12 residues. V gave up 5 bases and J gave up 6 bases; unmatched junction bases: 4. Germline CDR1 reads DFQATT; CDR2 reads SNEGSKA (reference sequence). The CDR3 protein is CSAPGTGVEQYF. The CDR3 region has the DNA TGCAGTGCTCCCGGGACAGGGGTCGAGCAGTACTTC.

This clonotype was counted at least ten times. The chain joins TRBV5-1 to TRBJ2-1; no clear D. This CDR3 comprises 15 residues. Germline CDR1 SGHRS, CDR2 YFSETQ. Trimming removed 0 bases from V and 0 bases from J, with 7 bases in between. For the CDR3, the DNA is TGCGCCAGCAGCTTGGAAGCTAGCTCCTACAATGAGCAGTTCTTC. Amino acids: CASSLEASSYNEQFF.

This clonotype was found many times. The chain carries TRBV12-3 or TRBV12-4 and TRBJ2-1; TRBD2 agrees at 12 bases. V lost 6 bases to trimming and J lost 7 bases; unmatched junction nucleotides: 7. The CDR3 length is 15 residues. The CDR3: CASSPTSGSLNEQFF. For the CDR3, the DNA is TGTGCCAGCAGCCCGACTAGCGGGAGCCTTAATGAGCAGTTCTTC.

This clonotype was counted at least ten times. The chain uses TRBV6-5 and TRBJ1-4, with TRBD1 matching over 10 bases. Trimming took 5 bases from V and 8 from J; bases not matched to a gene: 11. The germline CDR1 and CDR2 sequences are MNHEY and SVGAGI. The CDR3 has 16 residues. This CDR3 is CASSLVGDRGREKLFF. DNA for the CDR3: TGTGCCAGCAGTCTCGTCGGGGACAGGGGTCGGGAAAAACTGTTTTTT.

This clonotype was seen ten or more times. The chain links TRBV5-1 to TRBJ2-1, with 12 bases identical to TRBD2. Looked up from germline, CDR1 is SGHRS and CDR2 is YFSETQ. CDR3 length equals 15 residues. V was clipped by 4 bases and J by 8 bases; unmatched bases: 7. CDR3 sequence reads: CASSRLAGDRDEQFF. The CDR3 DNA reads as TGCGCCAGCAGCCGACTAGCGGGGGATAGGGATGAGCAGTTCTTC.

This clonotype was counted between two and nine times. The chain couples TRBV29-1 to TRBJ2-5, with a weak D call TRBD1 (6 bases). This CDR3 has 13 amino acids. CDR1 and CDR2 from the germline V gene are SQVTM and ANQGSEA. V was trimmed by 7 bases and J by 2 bases, leaving 14 bases between them. The CDR3 region is CSAGLGTQETQYF. DNA of the CDR3: TGCAGCGCAGGATTAGGGACACAAGAGACCCAGTACTTC.

The table lists this clonotype with many counts. The DNA of the CDR3 is TGCAGTGCAAAGCGGGAGGGCCTCTACGAGCAGTACTTC. As protein: CSAKREGLYEQYF. The rearrangement uses TRBV20-1 and TRBJ2-7; 10 bases align to TRBD2. There are 13 residues in the CDR3. After removal of 6 bases from V and 3 bases from J, the junction contained 5 bases not matched to a gene. Germline V lookup: CDR1 DFQATT, CDR2 SNEGSKA (reference sequence).

Ten or more counts support this clonotype. The chain is built from TRBV12-3 or TRBV12-4 and TRBJ1-2; D is unclear. This CDR3 comprises 12 residues. Trimming pared 2 bases from V and 4 bases from J, leaving 5 bases between. The CDR3 DNA follows: TGTGCCAGCAGTTTATGGGGCTATGGCTACACCTTC. Its translation: CASSLWGYGYTF.

About this clonotype: A read error may explain this, as a much larger clone is one base away. The J gene is TRBJ2-3, the V gene TRBV20-1; tentatively, D is TRBD1 (6 bases). The germline V gene has CDR1 DFQATT and CDR2 SNEGSKA (reference sequence). CDR3 length: 13 amino acids. The CDR3 DNA reads TGCAGTATTAGGACAGTGACCACAGATAAGCAGTATTTT. Translation gives CSIRTVTTDKQYF.

This clonotype was found many times. V gene TRBV12-3 or TRBV12-4 combines with J gene TRBJ2-1, with a possible D match to TRBD1 (6 bases). Trimming took 4 bases from V and 0 from J, leaving 10 bases between them. The CDR3 extends over 15 amino acids. This chain's CDR3 is CASSSQGSSYNEQFF. As DNA, the CDR3 is TGTGCCAGCAGTTCACAGGGAAGCTCCTACAATGAGCAGTTCTTC.

This clonotype was picked up many times. The gene calls are TRBV20-1 and TRBJ1-4, with no clear D. CDR1 and CDR2 from the germline V gene are DFQATT and SNEGSKA (reference sequence). This CDR3 contains 14 residues. With 5 bases removed from V and 0 bases from J, the gap between germline ends came to 10 bases. CDR3: CSAEGSATNEKLFF. In DNA form, the CDR3 reads TGCAGTGCTGAAGGGAGTGCAACTAATGAAAAACTGTTTTTT.

In this sample, this clonotype turned up many times. V gene TRBV15 combines with J gene TRBJ1-2; D call uncertain. The ends were cut back, 0 bases at V and 6 bases at J, with 11 bases in the middle. The V gene's germline CDR1 is LNHNV and CDR2 YYDKDF (reference sequence). The CDR3 sequence is 14 residues long. The DNA of the CDR3 is TGTGCCACCAGCAGAGATTTGGCTCGGGATGGCTACACCTTC. This codes for CATSRDLARDGYTF.

This clonotype was seen at least ten times. The chain employs TRBV10-3 and TRBJ1-2, with D possibly being TRBD1 (6 bases). This CDR3 is 12 amino acids long. Trimming removed 4 bases at V and 8 bases at J, with 11 bases between. CDR1 and CDR2 (germline): ENHRY, SYGVKD. CDR3 DNA sequence: TGTGCCATCAGTGTCGCAGGGGCCGGCTACACCTTC. Its protein is CAISVAGAGYTF.

This clonotype was seen ten or more times. The genes are TRBV5-1 and TRBJ2-6; either TRBD1 or TRBD2 may supply D (5 bases each). CDR1 SGHRS and CDR2 YFSETQ come from the germline V gene. Trimming took 2 bases from V and 1 from J, leaving 7 bases between them. The CDR3 loop spans 15 amino acids. This CDR3 is CASSFGGSGANVLTF. For the CDR3, the DNA is TGCGCCAGCAGCTTTGGGGGATCTGGGGCCAACGTCCTGACTTTC.

This clonotype occurred many times. The gene calls are TRBV7-2 and TRBJ2-7; no clear D. This CDR3 is 14 amino acids long. The germline CDR1 and CDR2 sequences are SGHTA and FQGNSA. The germline V and J ends were trimmed by 3 bases and 2 bases, with 11 bases remaining between them. The CDR3 here is CASSFEAGPYEQYF. The CDR3 DNA is TGTGCCAGCAGCTTCGAAGCAGGTCCCTACGAGCAGTACTTC.

This clonotype showed up just a few times. This chain joins TRBV7-2 and TRBJ2-1, with D possibly matching TRBD2 (6 bases). Between the trimmed V and J ends, which lost 2 bases and 0 bases, there was a span of 8 bases. The V gene's germline CDR1 is SGHTA and CDR2 FQGNSA. There are 15 residues in the CDR3. DNA for the CDR3: TGTGCCAGCAGCTTAAGGCGGGGCTCCTACAATGAGCAGTTCTTC. As protein: CASSLRRGSYNEQFF. The full variable domain, its missing parts supplied by reference TRBV7-2 and TRBJ2-1, is GAGVSQSPSNKVTEKGKDVELRCDPISGHTALYWYRQSLGQGLEFLIYFQGNSAPDKSGLPSDRFSAERTGGSVSTLTIQRTQQEDSAVYLCASSLRRGSYNEQFFGPGTRLTVL.

This clonotype was observed at least ten times. This chain uses TRBV28 with TRBJ1-2; D call uncertain. Between the trimmed V and J ends, which lost 8 bases and 4 bases, there was a span of 5 bases. Germline values: CDR1 MDHEN, CDR2 SYDVKM. CDR3 length: 10 amino acids. Here the CDR3 DNA reads TGTGCCAGCCTAAGCTATGGCTACACCTTC. This sequence encodes CASLSYGYTF.

In this sample, this clonotype turned up many times. The rearrangement links TRBV12-3 or TRBV12-4 to TRBJ2-5; weak D call: TRBD2 (5 bases). With 10 bases removed from V and 2 bases from J, the gap between germline ends came to 11 bases. This CDR3 region has 12 residues. CDR3 amino acids: CATGVKQETQYF. The CDR3 nucleotides read TGTGCCACCGGGGTAAAGCAAGAGACCCAGTACTTC.

This clonotype was detected once. A much larger clone lies a single base off, so this may be a read error. The chain uses TRBV18 and TRBJ2-7; 10 nucleotides line up with TRBD2. Germline V CDR1 and CDR2: KGHSH, LQKENI. The J segment lost 0 bases and the V segment lost 6 bases, leaving 5 bases of the junction unmatched. CDR3 length: 15 residues. The CDR3 region is CASSHRTSGSYEQYF. As DNA, the CDR3 is TGTGCCAGCTCCCACAGGACTAGCGGCTCCTACGAGCAGTACTTC.

The table lists this clonotype with many counts. This sequence joins TRBV20-1 and TRBJ2-1; 12 bases are shared with TRBD2. Germline V gene sequence: CDR1 DFQATT, CDR2 SNEGSKA (reference sequence). This CDR3 is built from 14 residues. V lost 2 bases to trimming and J lost 7 bases; unmatched junction nucleotides: 3. The CDR3, as DNA: TGCAGTGCTAGACTAGCGGGAGGGTCGAATGAGCAGTTCTTC. The encoded protein is CSARLAGGSNEQFF.

Many counts were recorded for this clonotype. This chain uses TRBV2 with TRBJ2-1; D is possibly TRBD1 (6 bases). Germline V gene sequence: CDR1 SNHLY, CDR2 FYNNEI. The CDR3 spans 13 residues. Trimming took off 4 bases at V and 4 bases at J, with 8 bases between the two ends. DNA for the CDR3: TGTGCCAGCAGTGCCGACAGGTACAATGAGCAGTTCTTC. This codes for CASSADRYNEQFF.

At least ten counts were recorded for this clonotype. CDR3: CASSLAPVMNTEAFF. CDR3 coding DNA: TGCGCCAGCAGCCTAGCCCCCGTTATGAACACTGAAGCTTTCTTT. V and J are TRBV4-1 and TRBJ1-1, with D unclear. V was shortened by 4 bases and J by 0 bases, with 12 bases between the two germline ends. The CDR3 covers 15 residues. CDR1 is MGHRA and CDR2 is YSYEKL in the germline V gene.

This clonotype was picked up many times. The chain couples TRBV7-2 to TRBJ2-3; D gene ambiguous. The CDR3 totals 14 residues. The germline V and J ends were trimmed by 5 bases and 0 bases, with 9 bases remaining between them. Germline V gene data show CDR1 as SGHTA and CDR2 as FQGNSA. Written as DNA, the CDR3 is TGTGCCAGCAGCCCCAGACAAAGCACAGATACGCAGTATTTT. Translated, it gives CASSPRQSTDTQYF.